This T cell receptor (beta chain) came from a study of cytomegalovirus exposure and HLA in healthy donors. The validation cohort, a group of 120 or so subjects, included the donors and was separate from the roughly 670-subject first cohort. CDR1 SGDLS and CDR2 YYNGEE come from the germline V gene. V dropped 3 bases and J dropped 9; count of bases not matched to a gene: 10. The CDR3 length is 16 residues. Clones were sequenced by immunoSEQ multiplex PCR, and TCRdb holds only the in-frame ones, with some missing. The sample carries 150,000 to 200,000 clones, roughly 84% recorded once. J is TRBJ2-1 and V is TRBV9, with 12 bases aligning to TRBD2. This sequence originates from a man between 18 and 35 years old in good health and CMV-seropositive. Material: PBMCs. CDR3 sequence (DNA): TGTGCCAGCAGCGGGGCTAGCGGGAGGGCCGGGGCTGAGCAGTTCTTC. Protein: CASSGASGRAGAEQFF.